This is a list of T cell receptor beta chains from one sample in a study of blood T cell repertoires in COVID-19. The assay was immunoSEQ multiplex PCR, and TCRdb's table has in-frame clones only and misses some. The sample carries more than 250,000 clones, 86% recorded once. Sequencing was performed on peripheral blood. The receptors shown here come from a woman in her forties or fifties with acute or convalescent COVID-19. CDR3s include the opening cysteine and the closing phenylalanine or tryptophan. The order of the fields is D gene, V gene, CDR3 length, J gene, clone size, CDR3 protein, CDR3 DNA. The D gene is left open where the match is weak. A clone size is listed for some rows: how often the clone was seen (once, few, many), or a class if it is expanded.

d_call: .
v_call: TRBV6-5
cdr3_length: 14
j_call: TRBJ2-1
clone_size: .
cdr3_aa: CASSPRGTYNEQFF
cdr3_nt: TGTGCCAGCAGTCCCAGGGGAACCTACAATGAGCAGTTCTTC

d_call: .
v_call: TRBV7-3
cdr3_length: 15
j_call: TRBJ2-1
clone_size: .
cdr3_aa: CASSHLAEDYNEQFF
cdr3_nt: TGTGCCAGCAGCCATTTAGCGGAAGACTACAATGAGCAGTTCTTC

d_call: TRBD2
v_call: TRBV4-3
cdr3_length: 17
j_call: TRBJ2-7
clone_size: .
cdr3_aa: CASSQDFRLAGFYEQYF
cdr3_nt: TGCGCCAGCAGCCAAGATTTCCGACTAGCGGGATTCTACGAGCAGTACTTC

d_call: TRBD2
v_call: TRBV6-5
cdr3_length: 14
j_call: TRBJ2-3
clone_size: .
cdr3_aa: CASHPSGREDTQYF
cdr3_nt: TGTGCCAGCCATCCTAGCGGGAGGGAAGATACGCAGTATTTT

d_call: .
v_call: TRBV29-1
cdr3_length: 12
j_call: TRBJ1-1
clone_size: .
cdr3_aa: CSAGVRGTEAFF
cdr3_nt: TGCAGCGCCGGAGTAAGGGGCACTGAAGCTTTCTTT

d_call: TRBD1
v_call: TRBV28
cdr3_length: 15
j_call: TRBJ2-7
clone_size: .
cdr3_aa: CASRSGTGSSYEQYF
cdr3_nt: TGTGCCAGCAGGTCCGGGACAGGGAGCTCCTACGAGCAGTACTTC

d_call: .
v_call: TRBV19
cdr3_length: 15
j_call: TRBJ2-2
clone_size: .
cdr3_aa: CASSGVTRLTGELFF
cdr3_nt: TGTGCCAGTAGTGGAGTGACTCGGCTTACCGGGGAGCTGTTTTTT

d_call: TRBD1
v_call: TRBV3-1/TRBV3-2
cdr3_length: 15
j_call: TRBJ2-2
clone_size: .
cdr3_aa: CASSLTGGYTGELFF
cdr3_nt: TGTGCCAGCAGCCTGACAGGGGGCTACACCGGGGAGCTGTTTTTT

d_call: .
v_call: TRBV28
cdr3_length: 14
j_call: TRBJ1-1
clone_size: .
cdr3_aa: CASSSRTGSAEAFF
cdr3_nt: TGTGCCAGCAGTTCCCGAACAGGGTCGGCTGAAGCTTTCTTT

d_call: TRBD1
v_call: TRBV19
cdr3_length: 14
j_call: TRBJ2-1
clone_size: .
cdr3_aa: CASTWTGGGNEQFF
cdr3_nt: TGTGCCAGTACCTGGACAGGGGGAGGCAATGAGCAGTTCTTC

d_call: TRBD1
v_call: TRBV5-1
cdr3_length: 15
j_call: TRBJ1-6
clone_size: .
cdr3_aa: CASSLLGTGDSPLHF
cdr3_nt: TGCGCCAGCAGCTTGTTGGGGACAGGGGATTCACCCCTCCACTTT

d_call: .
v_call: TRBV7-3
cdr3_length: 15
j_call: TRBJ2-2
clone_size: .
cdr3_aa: CASSSDTWASGELFF
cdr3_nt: TGTGCCAGCAGCTCAGACACTTGGGCCTCCGGGGAGCTGTTTTTT

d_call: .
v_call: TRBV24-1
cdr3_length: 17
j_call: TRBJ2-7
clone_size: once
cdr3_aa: CATSDSTGTPKFYEQYF
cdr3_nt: TGTGCCACCAGTGATTCCACCGGGACACCGAAATTCTACGAGCAGTACTTC

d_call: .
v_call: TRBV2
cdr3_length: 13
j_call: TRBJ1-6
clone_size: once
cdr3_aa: CASSEFVVAPLHF
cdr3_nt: TGTGCCAGCAGTGAATTCGTAGTGGCACCCCTCCACTTT

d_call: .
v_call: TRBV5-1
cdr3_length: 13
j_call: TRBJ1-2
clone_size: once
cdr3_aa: CASSLMEVGGYTF
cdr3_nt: TGCGCCAGCAGCTTGATGGAGGTCGGGGGCTACACCTTC

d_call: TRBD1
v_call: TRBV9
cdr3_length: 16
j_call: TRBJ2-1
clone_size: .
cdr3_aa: CASSVIGTGVYNEQFF
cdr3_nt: TGTGCCAGCAGCGTAATCGGGACAGGAGTCTACAATGAGCAGTTCTTC

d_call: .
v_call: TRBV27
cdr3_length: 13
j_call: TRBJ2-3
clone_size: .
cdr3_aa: CASRPTGRGTQYF
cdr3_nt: TGTGCCAGCAGACCCACAGGGAGGGGTACGCAGTATTTT

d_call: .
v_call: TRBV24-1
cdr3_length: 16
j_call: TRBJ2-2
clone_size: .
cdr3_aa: CATSDLHLGTTGELFF
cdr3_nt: TGTGCCACCAGTGATTTGCATCTGGGGACTACCGGGGAGCTGTTTTTT

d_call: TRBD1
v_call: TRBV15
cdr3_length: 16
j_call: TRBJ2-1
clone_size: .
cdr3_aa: CATSRGTGNTLGEQFF
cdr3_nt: TGTGCCACCAGCAGGGGGACAGGGAATACGTTGGGTGAGCAGTTCTTC

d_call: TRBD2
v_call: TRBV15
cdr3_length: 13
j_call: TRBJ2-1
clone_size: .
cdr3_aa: CATSRDKGLAQFF
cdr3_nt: TGTGCCACCAGCAGAGATAAGGGACTAGCCCAGTTCTTC

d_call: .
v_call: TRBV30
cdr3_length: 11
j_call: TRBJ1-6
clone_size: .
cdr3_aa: CALLQNSPLHF
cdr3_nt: TGTGCCTTGCTACAGAATTCACCCCTCCACTTT

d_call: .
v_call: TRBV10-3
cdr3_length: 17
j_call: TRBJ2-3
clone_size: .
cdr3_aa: CAISELGGAQVTDTQYF
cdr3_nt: TGTGCCATCAGTGAGCTCGGGGGAGCTCAGGTCACAGATACGCAGTATTTT

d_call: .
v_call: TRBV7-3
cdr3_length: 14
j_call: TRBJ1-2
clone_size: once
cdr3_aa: CASSFSGANYGYTF
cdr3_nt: TGTGCCAGCAGCTTCAGTGGGGCGAACTATGGCTACACCTTC

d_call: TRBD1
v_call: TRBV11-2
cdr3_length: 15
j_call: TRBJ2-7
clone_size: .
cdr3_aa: CASSFDRGTTYEQYF
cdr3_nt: TGTGCCAGCAGCTTTGACAGGGGGACCACCTACGAGCAGTACTTC

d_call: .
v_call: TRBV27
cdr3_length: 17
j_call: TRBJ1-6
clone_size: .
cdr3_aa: CASSLTPWAVSNSPLHF
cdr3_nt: TGTGCCAGCAGTTTAACCCCCTGGGCCGTTTCTAATTCACCCCTCCACTTT

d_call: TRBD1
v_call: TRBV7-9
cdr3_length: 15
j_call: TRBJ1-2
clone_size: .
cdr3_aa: CASSGRDRGPVGYTF
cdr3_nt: TGTGCCAGCAGCGGCCGGGACAGGGGGCCAGTTGGCTACACCTTC

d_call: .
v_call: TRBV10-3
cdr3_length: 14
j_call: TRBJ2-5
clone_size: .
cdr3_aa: CAIREQGTEETQYF
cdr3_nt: TGTGCCATCAGAGAACAGGGAACAGAAGAGACCCAGTACTTC

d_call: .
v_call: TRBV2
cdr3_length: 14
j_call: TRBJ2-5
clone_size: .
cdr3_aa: CASSRQGFQETQYF
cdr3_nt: TGTGCCAGCAGCCGGCAGGGCTTCCAAGAGACCCAGTACTTC

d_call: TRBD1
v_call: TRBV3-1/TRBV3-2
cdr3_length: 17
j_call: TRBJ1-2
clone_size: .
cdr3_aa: CASSQGPGRGRVNGYTF
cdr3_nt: TGTGCCAGCAGCCAAGGGCCTGGCAGGGGGCGCGTGAATGGCTACACCTTC

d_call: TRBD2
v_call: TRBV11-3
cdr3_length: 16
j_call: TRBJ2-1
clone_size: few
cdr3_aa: CASSSRTSGTDNEQFF
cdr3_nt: TGTGCCAGCAGCTCCCGGACTAGCGGGACCGACAATGAGCAGTTCTTC

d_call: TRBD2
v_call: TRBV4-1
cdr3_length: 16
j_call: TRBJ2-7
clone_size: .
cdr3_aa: CASSQEWTSATYEQYF
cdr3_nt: TGCGCCAGCAGCCAAGAATGGACTAGCGCTACCTACGAGCAGTACTTC

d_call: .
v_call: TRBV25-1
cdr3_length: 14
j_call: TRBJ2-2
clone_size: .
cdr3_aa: CASSKSTGTGELFF
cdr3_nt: TGTGCCAGCAGTAAATCGACTGGGACCGGGGAGCTGTTTTTT

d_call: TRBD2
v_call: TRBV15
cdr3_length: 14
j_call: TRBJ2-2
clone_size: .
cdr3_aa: CATRLAGNTGELFF
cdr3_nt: TGTGCCACCAGACTAGCGGGGAACACCGGGGAGCTGTTTTTT

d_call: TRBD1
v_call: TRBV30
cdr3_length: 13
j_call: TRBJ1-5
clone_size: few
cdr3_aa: CAWSGQGYQPQHF
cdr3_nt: TGTGCCTGGAGTGGACAGGGGTATCAGCCCCAGCATTTT

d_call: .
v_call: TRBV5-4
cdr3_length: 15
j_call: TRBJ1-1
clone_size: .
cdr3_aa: CASSRRTSLNTEAFF
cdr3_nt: TGTGCCAGCAGCCGTAGGACATCTTTGAACACTGAAGCTTTCTTT

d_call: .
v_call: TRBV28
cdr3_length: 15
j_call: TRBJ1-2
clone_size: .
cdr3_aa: CAAYTPGTGEYGYTF
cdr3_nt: TGTGCCGCGTACACCCCCGGAACCGGGGAGTATGGCTACACCTTC

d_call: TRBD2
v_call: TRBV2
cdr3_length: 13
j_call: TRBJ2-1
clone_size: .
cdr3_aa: CASSRAGGSEQFF
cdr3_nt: TGTGCCAGCAGTCGTGCGGGAGGCAGTGAGCAGTTCTTC

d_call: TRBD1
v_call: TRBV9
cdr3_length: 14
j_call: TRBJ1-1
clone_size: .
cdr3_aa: CASSPRTGNTEAFF
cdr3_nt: TGTGCCAGCAGCCCCCGGACAGGGAACACTGAAGCTTTCTTT

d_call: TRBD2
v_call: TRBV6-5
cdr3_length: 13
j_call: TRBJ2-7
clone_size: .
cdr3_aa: CASSWDTSGGLYF
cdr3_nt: TGTGCCAGCAGTTGGGATACTAGCGGGGGGCTGTACTTC

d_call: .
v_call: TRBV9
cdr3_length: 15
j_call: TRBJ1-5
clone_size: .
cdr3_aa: CASSQTGGINQPQHF
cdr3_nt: TGTGCCAGCAGTCAAACCGGGGGGATCAATCAGCCCCAGCATTTT

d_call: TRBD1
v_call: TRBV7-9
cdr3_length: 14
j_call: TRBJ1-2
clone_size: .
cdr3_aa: CASSHGQGNYGYTF
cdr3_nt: TGTGCCAGCAGTCACGGACAGGGGAACTATGGCTACACCTTC

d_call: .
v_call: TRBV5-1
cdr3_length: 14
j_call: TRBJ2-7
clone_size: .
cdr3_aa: CASSLGNVRYEQYF
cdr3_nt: TGCGCCAGCAGCTTGGGAAATGTGCGGTACGAGCAGTACTTC

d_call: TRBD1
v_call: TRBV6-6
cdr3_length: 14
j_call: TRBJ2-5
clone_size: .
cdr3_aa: CASRSGQGDETQYF
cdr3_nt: TGTGCCAGCAGGTCTGGACAGGGGGACGAGACCCAGTACTTC

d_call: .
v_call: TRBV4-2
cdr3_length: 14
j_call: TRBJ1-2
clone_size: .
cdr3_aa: CASSQDPGVDGYTF
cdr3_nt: TGTGCCAGCAGCCAAGATCCGGGGGTGGATGGCTACACCTTC

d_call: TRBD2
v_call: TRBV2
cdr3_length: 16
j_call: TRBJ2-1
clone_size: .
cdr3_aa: CASSEALASGSNEQFF
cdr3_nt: TGTGCCAGCAGTGAAGCGCTGGCTAGCGGGAGTAATGAGCAGTTCTTC

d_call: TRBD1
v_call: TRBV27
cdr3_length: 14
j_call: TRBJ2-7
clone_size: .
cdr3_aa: CASRWGDRVEEQYF
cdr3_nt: TGTGCCAGCAGATGGGGGGACAGGGTCGAGGAGCAGTACTTC

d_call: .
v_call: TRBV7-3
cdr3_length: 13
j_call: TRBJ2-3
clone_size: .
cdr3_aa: CASSYQGADTQYF
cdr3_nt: TGTGCCAGCAGTTATCAGGGCGCAGATACGCAGTATTTT

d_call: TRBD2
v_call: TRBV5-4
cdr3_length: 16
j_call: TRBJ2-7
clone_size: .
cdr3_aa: CASSRETSGIRGEQYF
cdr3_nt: TGTGCCAGCAGTCGTGAGACTAGCGGGATAAGAGGCGAGCAGTACTTC

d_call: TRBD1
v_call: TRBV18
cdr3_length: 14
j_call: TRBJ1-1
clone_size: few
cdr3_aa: CASSPPGQGGAAFF
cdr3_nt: TGTGCCAGCTCACCACCGGGACAGGGAGGTGCAGCTTTCTTT